The clone carrying this T cell receptor (beta chain) has only a few counts. Trimming took 1 base from V and 6 from J, leaving 10 bases between them. Per germline, CDR1 MNHNS and CDR2 SASEGT. The CDR3 is 15 amino acids. This sample stems from a study of blood T cell repertoires in COVID-19. Study-level background: Specimens from acute and convalescent COVID-19 originated in the United States, Italy and Spain. PBMCs, B-cell-depleted T cells, or T cells were the source of the cDNA or gDNA that made up the material.

The repertoire was sequenced with immunoSEQ multiplex PCR; TCRdb's copy has only in-frame clones and lacks some. The sample shows 70,000 or so clones, around nine tenths of them seen only once. This TCR derives from a human donor in a cohort sampled during active COVID-19. Sequencing was performed on peripheral blood. This sequence joins TRBV6-1 and TRBJ1-6; TRBD1 is a possible D gene (5 bases). The CDR3 DNA follows: TGTGCCAGCAGTGAAGTCCCAGGGCTTAATTCACCCCTCCACTTT. Its translation is CASSEVPGLNSPLHF.